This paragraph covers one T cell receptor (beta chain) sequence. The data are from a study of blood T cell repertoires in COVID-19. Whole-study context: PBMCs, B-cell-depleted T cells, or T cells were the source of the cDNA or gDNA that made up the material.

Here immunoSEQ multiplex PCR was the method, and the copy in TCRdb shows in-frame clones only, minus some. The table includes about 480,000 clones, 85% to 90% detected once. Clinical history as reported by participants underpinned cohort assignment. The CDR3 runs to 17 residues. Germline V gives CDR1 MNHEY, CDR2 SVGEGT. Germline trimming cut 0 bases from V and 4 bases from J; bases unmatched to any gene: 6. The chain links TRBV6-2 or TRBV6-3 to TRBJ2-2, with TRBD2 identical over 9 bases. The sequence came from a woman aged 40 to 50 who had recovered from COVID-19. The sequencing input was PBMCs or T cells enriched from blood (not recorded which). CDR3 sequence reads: CASSYSIAGAGTGELFF. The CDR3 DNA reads TGTGCCAGCAGTTACTCGATAGCGGGAGCGGGCACCGGGGAGCTGTTTTTT.